This T cell receptor (beta chain) was recorded in a study of blood T cell repertoires in COVID-19. TCRdb's copy holds only in-frame clones and misses some; the assay was immunoSEQ multiplex PCR. The data contain 350,000 to 450,000 clones, 70% to 90% of them seen just once; the ten biggest clones take up less than 1.5%. Trimming took off 1 base at V and 2 bases at J, with 6 bases between the two ends. CDR3 length: 14 residues. From germline, CDR1 is MGHDK and CDR2 SYGVNS. Membership in each cohort depended on participant-reported clinical history. The specimen sequenced was PBMCs or T cells enriched from blood (not recorded which). This chain connects TRBV25-1 to TRBJ1-3; D gene uncertain. This sequence originates from a woman aged 18-30 years who had been exposed to COVID-19. For the CDR3, the DNA is TGTGCCAGCAGTGAATGGGAGGCTGGAAACACCATATATTTT. Its protein product is CASSEWEAGNTIYF.